The clone carrying this T cell receptor (beta chain) was counted ten times or more. The record originates from a study of identical twins. cDNA carried unique molecular identifiers, and a universal primer site was added by template switching. MiXCR was run by TCRdb on the 5' RACE reads, yielding one entry per CDR3 protein. Here the sample spans about 890,000 distinct CDR3 sequences, about 12% being singletons. V lost 5 bases and J lost 5; bases outside the gene matches: 4. Germline V CDR1 and CDR2: MNHNS, SASEGT. The CDR3 totals 14 residues. These sequences were also reported in another study, on yellow fever vaccine responses in identical twins.

This chain connects TRBV6-1 to TRBJ2-1; 9 nucleotides align to TRBD1. Sequenced material: PBMCs. The receptor was isolated from a woman between 18 and 30 years old in good health. CDR3 in amino acids: CASSPRDRDNEQFF. The CDR3 DNA is TGTGCCAGCAGTCCCCGGGACAGGGACAATGAGCAGTTCTTC.